Here is one T cell receptor (beta chain) with its context. The data are from a study of blood T cell repertoires in COVID-19. Clones were read by immunoSEQ multiplex PCR, and TCRdb kept only the in-frame ones, dropping some. Among roughly 520,000 clones listed, 85% to 90% were seen once. This CDR3 region has 19 residues. Germline-derived CDR1 and CDR2 are SGHRS and YFSETQ. After removal of 4 bases from V and 1 base from J, the junction contained 10 bases not matched to a gene. The chain uses TRBV5-1 and TRBJ2-1; 14 bases map to TRBD2. The TCR sequence derives from a woman aged 40 to 55 who had recovered from COVID-19. Sequenced sample: PBMCs or T cells enriched from blood (not recorded which). The CDR3 region has the DNA TGCGCCAGCAGCCCCTCCGGGACTAGCGGGAGAGGGTCCTACAATGAGCAGTTCTTC. The encoded protein is CASSPSGTSGRGSYNEQFF.